The clone carrying this T cell receptor (beta chain) was detected ten times or more. V was trimmed by 1 base and J by 0 bases, leaving 7 bases between them. From germline, CDR1 is DFQATT and CDR2 SNEGSKA (reference sequence). The CDR3 contains 15 residues. TCRdb re-analysed the multiplex PCR reads in MiXCR, keeping a single row per CDR3 protein. Among under 250,000 distinct CDR3 sequences listed, about 34% were seen once. This entry belongs to a study of breast tumors, draining lymph nodes, adjacent tissues. Samples came from axillary lymph nodes draining the breast cancer. The sequenced material came from axillary lymph node tissue. The rearrangement links TRBV20-1 to TRBJ1-6; D not certain. The TCR was taken from a female donor with breast cancer. Some clones in this sample may be carry-over from other donors' samples. Written as DNA, the CDR3 is TGCAGTGCTAGAGTCGGGAGCTCCTATAATTCACCCCTCCACTTT. This codes for CSARVGSSYNSPLHF.